One sample yielded the 30 T cell receptor beta chains listed below, sequenced in a study of T cell responses to AZD1222 COVID-19 vaccine. Only in-frame clones appear in the TCRdb table, and some are missing; sequencing was by immunoSEQ multiplex PCR. Of 65,000 to 85,000 clones listed, approximately 89% are singletons. The sequencing here drew on peripheral blood, taken 28 days after the second dose of the MenACWY control vaccine. The source of these receptors is an adult who received the MenACWY meningococcal vaccine as a control.

This clone has a handful of counts. The V and J genes are TRBV30 and TRBJ1-2; 8 bases align to TRBD1. This CDR3 spans 13 amino acids. CDR1 GTSNPN and CDR2 SVGIG come from the germline V gene (reference sequence). V trimming: 3 bases; J trimming: 8 bases; junction bases outside the gene matches: 8. In nucleotides, the CDR3 is TGTGCCTGGAGCCGCGACAGGGGAGGAGGCTACACCTTC. Protein sequence: CAWSRDRGGGYTF.

This rearrangement joins TRBV6-1 to TRBJ1-1, with D hard to call. The V and J ends lost 2 bases and 1 base respectively, with 8 bases between them. This CDR3 is built from 14 residues. The germline gives CDR1 MNHNS, CDR2 SASEGT. CDR3 amino acids: CASSEIRRNTEAFF. DNA of the CDR3: TGTGCCAGCAGTGAAATCAGGAGGAACACTGAAGCTTTCTTT.

This rearrangement joins TRBV2 to TRBJ2-3; TRBD1 matches at 8 bases. V shed 3 bases, J shed 2 bases, and the junction held 10 bases outside the gene matches. CDR3 length: 17 residues. The germline V gene encodes CDR1 SNHLY and CDR2 FYNNEI. CDR3 amino acids: CASSDSLGQEITDTQYF. The CDR3 DNA follows: TGTGCCAGCAGTGACTCTCTGGGACAGGAAATCACAGATACGCAGTATTTT.

This clone has more than one count but fewer than ten. This chain connects TRBV28 to TRBJ1-5; D may be TRBD1 (5 bases). The V end lost 2 bases, the J end lost 8 bases, and 13 bases lay between the germline ends. The CDR3 sequence is 14 residues long. Germline V gene lookup returns CDR1 MDHEN and CDR2 SYDVKM. The CDR3 DNA sequence: TGTGCCAGCAGTTTAGGGGCAGCTCGTGAGCCCCAGCATTTT. This codes for CASSLGAAREPQHF.

V gene TRBV6-5 combines with J gene TRBJ1-1; D is uncertain. V was trimmed by 0 bases and J by 0 bases, leaving 8 bases between them. In germline, CDR1 is MNHEY, CDR2 SVGAGI. This CDR3 region has 15 residues. CDR3 DNA sequence: TGTGCCAGCAGTTACTCGAGACACGTGAACACTGAAGCTTTCTTT. Protein sequence: CASSYSRHVNTEAFF.

V is TRBV7-9 and J is TRBJ2-7, with 11 positions matching TRBD2. Germline-derived CDR1 and CDR2 are SEHNR and FQNEAQ (reference sequence). With 1 base clipped from V and 0 bases from J, the junction kept 2 bases outside the gene matches. CDR3 length: 16 residues. The CDR3 spells CASSLGGTSGSYEQYF. The CDR3 DNA is TGTGCCAGCAGCTTAGGGGGGACTAGCGGCTCCTACGAGCAGTACTTC.

This chain connects TRBV4-3 to TRBJ1-4; D gene ambiguous. Trimming pared 1 base from V and 8 bases from J, leaving 11 bases between. The CDR3 has 14 amino acids. Germline V lookup: CDR1 LGHNA, CDR2 YSLEER. DNA of the CDR3: TGCGCCAGCAGCCAAGTACCGTATAGGGAAAAACTGTTTTTT. It codes for CASSQVPYREKLFF.

V and J are TRBV28 and TRBJ1-5; 11 nucleotides align to TRBD1. There are 17 residues in the CDR3. After removal of 0 bases from V and 6 bases from J, the junction contained 7 bases not matched to a gene. Germline values: CDR1 MDHEN, CDR2 SYDVKM. CDR3 sequence (DNA): TGTGCCAGCAGTTTATGGGACAGGGGGCGCGACGGTCAGCCCCAGCATTTT. Protein sequence: CASSLWDRGRDGQPQHF.

J is TRBJ2-1 and V is TRBV7-2; TRBD1 matches at 8 bases. Trimming at V came to 5 bases and at J to 5 bases, leaving 8 bases not matched to a gene. Germline assignment: CDR1 SGHTA and CDR2 FQGNSA. The length of the CDR3 is 15 residues. In nucleotides, the CDR3 is TGTGCCAGCAGCCCAGACAGGGGAGCCCACAATGAGCAGTTCTTC. This translates into CASSPDRGAHNEQFF.

This rearrangement joins TRBV5-1 to TRBJ2-7, with 15 bases matching TRBD2. The V gene's germline CDR1 is SGHRS and CDR2 YFSETQ. J was trimmed by 5 bases and V by 4 bases; bases with no gene match: 10. The CDR3 contains 17 residues. The CDR3 sequence: CASSTGTSGGIPNEQYF. CDR3 DNA: TGCGCCAGCAGCACCGGGACTAGCGGGGGGATTCCAAACGAGCAGTACTTC.

The V and J genes are TRBV23-1 and TRBJ2-1, with D hard to call. TRBV23-1 falls under the ORF class, with uncertain function. CDR3 length equals 15 residues. Trimming took 4 bases from V and 8 from J, leaving 18 bases between them. In nucleotides, the CDR3 is TGCGCCAGCAGTCGCCGGACGCCGTCACGCGATGAGCAGTTCTTC. It specifies CASSRRTPSRDEQFF.

In its sample, this clone was seen once. This sequence joins TRBV19 and TRBJ2-2, with 7 bases matching TRBD2. J gave up 1 base and V 3 bases, and 5 bases lay outside the gene matches. CDR1 and CDR2 (germline): LNHDA, SQIVND (reference sequence). The CDR3 spans 16 residues. CDR3 bases: TGTGCCAGTAGTATTCTCGGGGGGTGGAACACCGGGGAGCTGTTTTTT. This sequence encodes CASSILGGWNTGELFF. Complete variable domain (other parts from reference TRBV19 and TRBJ2-2): DGGITQSPKYLFRKEGQNVTLSCEQNLNHDAMYWYRQDPGQGLRLIYYSQIVNDFQKGDIAEGYSVSREKKESFPLTVTSAQKNPTAFYLCASSILGGWNTGELFFGEGSRLTVL.

The V gene is TRBV6-4, the J gene TRBJ2-2; 7 bases are shared with TRBD1. Germline V gene sequence: CDR1 MRHNA, CDR2 SNTAGT. CDR3 length: 15 amino acids. The V and J ends lost 8 bases and 4 bases, in that order; junction bases with no gene match: 10. The CDR3 nucleotides are TGTGCCAGCGGTCAGGAGGCAGGGGGCACCGGGGAGCTGTTTTTT. Translated: CASGQEAGGTGELFF.

V usage is TRBV12-5 and J usage is TRBJ1-1; 10 nucleotides match TRBD1. V lost 1 base and J lost 4; bases outside the gene matches: 3. From germline, CDR1 is LGHNT and CDR2 FRNRAP. The CDR3 length is 15 residues. CDR3 nucleotides: TGTGCTAGTGGTTTGGGACAGGGGGCGGCCACTGAAGCTTTCTTT. Amino acid sequence: CASGLGQGAATEAFF.

The J gene is TRBJ2-3, the V gene TRBV5-6, with D unclear. Germline values: CDR1 SGHDT, CDR2 YYEEEE. The germline V and J ends were trimmed by 4 bases and 6 bases, with 12 bases remaining between them. The CDR3 runs 13 residues. The CDR3 DNA is TGTGCCAGCAGCCCCCCCCATACGGATACGCAGTATTTT. It specifies CASSPPHTDTQYF.

The chain links TRBV10-3 to TRBJ2-3; perhaps TRBD2 as D (6 bases). Germline V gene lookup returns CDR1 ENHRY and CDR2 SYGVKD. Trimming pared 4 bases from V and 0 bases from J, leaving 11 bases between. There are 15 residues in the CDR3. The CDR3 nucleotides are TGTGCCATCAGTGTAGGGACTTCTAGCACAGATACGCAGTATTTT. Protein: CAISVGTSSTDTQYF.

This clone was seen only once. This chain uses TRBV4-2 with TRBJ2-4; either TRBD1 or TRBD2 may supply D (6 bases each). V gave up 0 bases and J gave up 0 bases, with 12 bases separating them. This CDR3 is built from 17 residues. Per the germline V gene, CDR1 is LGHNA and CDR2 is YNFKEQ. The CDR3 loop is CASSQERGVVAKNIQYF. In DNA, the CDR3 is TGTGCCAGCAGCCAAGAAAGGGGGGTTGTAGCCAAAAACATTCAGTACTTC.

This clone was seen just once. This chain uses TRBV24-1 with TRBJ2-1; D is perhaps TRBD1 (6 bases). Germline loops: CDR1 KGHDR, CDR2 SFDVKD. The germline V and J ends were trimmed by 0 bases and 6 bases, with 8 bases remaining between them. CDR3 length: 14 amino acids. CDR3 DNA: TGTGCCACCAGTGATTTGACAGGGTCCAATGAGCAGTTCTTC. This sequence encodes CATSDLTGSNEQFF.

The chain uses TRBV3-1 (or the pseudogene TRBV3-2) and TRBJ2-3; D is unresolved. The CDR3 runs to 13 residues. V shed 0 bases and J shed 8 bases, with 9 bases lying between them. Germline-derived CDR1 and CDR2 are LGHDT and YNNKEL (reference sequence). The CDR3 is CASSQERLGTQYF. CDR3 in DNA: TGTGCCAGCAGCCAAGAACGGCTCGGTACGCAGTATTTT.

The J gene is TRBJ2-7, the V gene TRBV27, with 8 nucleotides matching TRBD1. This CDR3 is built from 14 residues. The germline V gene encodes CDR1 MNHEY and CDR2 SMNVEV (reference sequence). Trimming removed 6 bases from V and 9 bases from J; junction bases left unmatched: 13. CDR3 in amino acids: CASRDSGGGSGQYF. The CDR3 nucleotides read TGTGCCAGCAGGGACTCAGGGGGCGGTTCCGGGCAGTACTTC.

J is TRBJ1-2 and V is TRBV21-1. TRBV21-1 is noted as a pseudogene. There are 15 residues in the CDR3. CDR3 residues: CASSKARPRGYGYTF. CDR3 sequence (DNA): TGTGCCAGCAGCAAAGCGCGGCCGAGAGGCTATGGCTACACCTTC.

V gene TRBV30 combines with J gene TRBJ1-5, with D maybe TRBD1 (5 bases). Germline V gene lookup returns CDR1 GTSNPN and CDR2 SVGIG (reference sequence). Deletions cut 0 bases from V and 2 bases from J, with 23 bases between. This CDR3 is built from 19 residues. The CDR3 reads CAWSVSFSGRGFGNQPQHF. The CDR3 nucleotides read TGTGCCTGGAGTGTATCTTTCTCGGGGAGGGGTTTTGGCAATCAGCCCCAGCATTTT.

V and J are TRBV9 and TRBJ1-3, with D uncertain. The V end was cut by 0 bases, the J end by 4 bases, with 8 bases between. The CDR3 consists of 14 residues. The V gene's germline CDR1 is SGDLS and CDR2 YYNGEE. In DNA, the CDR3 is TGTGCCAGCAGCGTAGGGGGAGACGGAAACACCATATATTTT. As protein: CASSVGGDGNTIYF.

The gene calls are TRBV20-1 and TRBJ2-3; perhaps TRBD1 as D (7 bases). The CDR3 is 14 residues long. Trimming shortened V by 3 bases and J by 3 bases, and 13 bases separated the two germline ends. Germline CDR1 and CDR2: DFQATT and SNEGSKA (reference sequence). The CDR3 DNA reads as TGCAGTGCTAGTGACAGGGAGGTGACAGATACGCAGTATTTT. Translation gives CSASDREVTDTQYF.

The chain carries TRBV7-2 and TRBJ1-2; 10 bases map to TRBD1. The V gene end was trimmed by 5 bases and the J gene end by 4 bases; junction bases not matched to a gene: 4. The CDR3 consists of 14 residues. The V gene's germline CDR1 is SGHTA and CDR2 FQGNSA. The CDR3 nucleotides read TGTGCCAGCAGCCCTGGACAGGGGGGCTATGGCTACACCTTC. The encoded protein is CASSPGQGGYGYTF.

This clone has just a few counts. This chain joins TRBV4-1 and TRBJ2-3; D not resolved. In germline, CDR1 is MGHRA, CDR2 YSYEKL. The CDR3 length is 13 residues. V was cut by 3 bases and J by 3 bases, with 7 bases left in between. The CDR3 sequence: CASSQHSTDTQYF. The CDR3 DNA is TGCGCCAGCAGCCAGCATAGTACAGATACGCAGTATTTT.

This chain joins TRBV3-1 (or the pseudogene TRBV3-2) and TRBJ2-1; weak D call: TRBD2 (6 bases). V lost 5 bases to trimming and J lost 7 bases, with 24 bases between them. CDR1 and CDR2 from the germline V gene are LGHDT and YNNKEL (reference sequence). CDR3 length: 17 residues. The CDR3 spells CASSSTARGWASNEQFF. The CDR3 coding sequence is TGTGCCAGCAGCTCCACGGCCCGGGGGTGGGCCTCAAATGAGCAGTTCTTC.

The V and J genes are TRBV18 and TRBJ1-1; D perhaps matches TRBD1 (6 bases). In germline, CDR1 is KGHSH, CDR2 LQKENI. CDR3 length: 14 amino acids. Trimming removed 3 bases at V and 3 bases at J, with 11 bases between. CDR3 sequence: CASSPGQTDTEAFF. The CDR3 nucleotides read TGTGCCAGCTCACCCGGACAGACTGACACTGAAGCTTTCTTT.

J is TRBJ1-6 and V is TRBV6-5; D gene ambiguous. The length of the CDR3 is 16 residues. CDR1 and CDR2 from the germline V gene are MNHEY and SVGAGI. The V gene lost 2 bases and the J gene lost 0 bases, with 8 bases spanning the gap. The CDR3 loop is CASSYEFDSYNSPLHF. The CDR3 DNA reads TGTGCCAGCAGTTACGAGTTCGACTCCTATAATTCACCCCTCCACTTT.

CDR3 sequence (DNA): TGTGCCAGTAGCCCTAGCGGGGGGGCAAACGAGCAGTACTTC. This translates into CASSPSGGANEQYF. This sequence joins TRBV19 and TRBJ2-7, with 12 nucleotides matching TRBD2. The CDR3 extends over 14 amino acids. Germline V gene sequence: CDR1 LNHDA, CDR2 SQIVND (reference sequence). Germline trimming cut 6 bases from V and 5 bases from J; bases unmatched to any gene: 5.